This passage covers 10 T cell receptor beta chains from one sample sequenced in a study of T-cell reconstitution after alpha-beta-depleted transplantation in children. Unique molecular identifiers featured in how the TCRbeta library was prepared. TCRdb re-derived calls from the PCR reads in MiXCR, one entry per CDR3 protein. The data show 200,000 to 250,000 distinct CDR3 sequences, approximately 10% seen once. The sequencing used PBMCs from the stem cell graft donor, collected from the stem cell graft. The receptor set was obtained from a human donor who donated a stem cell graft to a child with acute lymphoblastic leukemia.

This clonotype was seen ten or more times. The chain uses TRBV5-1 and TRBJ1-1; D may be TRBD1 (6 bases). Trimming removed 2 bases at V and 0 bases at J, with 17 bases between. This CDR3 is 17 amino acids long. Germline values: CDR1 SGHRS, CDR2 YFSETQ. In nucleotides, the CDR3 is TGCGCCAGCAGCTTTGTCACGACAGGTCGCATGAACACTGAAGCTTTCTTT. This translates into CASSFVTTGRMNTEAFF.

This clonotype appeared many times. This chain links TRBV5-1 with TRBJ2-7; 11 bases are a match to TRBD1. This CDR3 has 17 amino acids. CDR1 and CDR2 (germline): SGHRS, YFSETQ. The ends lost 4 bases at V and 0 bases at J; junction bases unmatched: 9. CDR3 amino acids: CASSHGQGALYSYEQYF. The CDR3 region has the DNA TGCGCCAGCAGCCACGGACAGGGGGCATTGTACTCCTACGAGCAGTACTTC.

In this sample, this clonotype turned up a few times. This sequence joins TRBV5-1 and TRBJ2-7; 11 nucleotides line up with TRBD2. The CDR3 runs to 15 residues. Germline CDR1 SGHRS, CDR2 YFSETQ. The ends lost 4 bases at V and 1 base at J; junction bases unmatched: 4. The CDR3 loop reads CASSGSSGGSYEQYF. CDR3 nucleotides: TGCGCCAGCAGCGGATCTAGCGGGGGGTCCTACGAGCAGTACTTC.

This clonotype was counted ten times or more. The V and J genes are TRBV5-4 and TRBJ2-3, with D tentatively TRBD2 (5 bases). Per the germline V gene, CDR1 is SGHNT and CDR2 is YYREEE (reference sequence). This CDR3 region has 13 residues. With 4 bases removed from V and 6 bases from J, the gap between germline ends came to 12 bases. In DNA form, the CDR3 reads TGTGCCAGCAGCCAAGGGAGTGGGGATACGCAGTATTTT. As protein: CASSQGSGDTQYF.

As for this clonotype: This likely traces to a read error, being one base from a far larger clone. The V gene is TRBV6-5, the J gene TRBJ2-3; D gene unclear. This CDR3 has 13 amino acids. CDR1 MNHEY and CDR2 SVGAGI come from the germline V gene. CDR3 amino acids: CASSLRRTDTPYF. In nucleotides, the CDR3 is TGTGCCAGCAGTCTACGACGCACAGATACGCCGTATTTT.

In nucleotides, the CDR3 is TGTGCCAGCAGCTTAGTGATAGCGGGGAGTGAGCAGTTCTTC. Its translation: CASSLVIAGSEQFF. This sequence joins TRBV7-2 and TRBJ2-1; TRBD2 matches 8 bases. Germline V gene sequence: CDR1 SGHTA, CDR2 FQGNSA. CDR3 length: 14 residues. J lost 9 bases, V lost 1 base, and 5 bases had no gene match.

This clonotype was found a few times. The chain couples TRBV12-3 or TRBV12-4 to TRBJ2-7; D is unclear. The CDR3 loop spans 12 amino acids. V was shortened by 7 bases and J by 5 bases, with 12 bases between the two germline ends. Here the CDR3 DNA reads TGTGCCAGCACACTTACAGAAAACGAGCAGTACTTC. It translates to CASTLTENEQYF.

The table lists this clonotype with a few counts. The genes are TRBV29-1 and TRBJ2-2; 7 bases are shared with TRBD1. This CDR3 contains 13 residues. Germline CDR1 and CDR2: SQVTM and ANQGSEA. Trimming cost V 5 bases and J 3 bases; bases outside gene matches: 3. The CDR3 sequence is CSVSGTDTGELFF. For the CDR3, the DNA is TGCAGCGTTTCGGGGACAGACACCGGGGAGCTGTTTTTT.

This clonotype appeared once. V is TRBV7-9 and J is TRBJ1-1, with a tentative D call TRBD1 (5 bases). In germline, CDR1 is SEHNR, CDR2 FQNEAQ (reference sequence). The length of the CDR3 is 14 residues. V was cut by 5 bases and J by 4 bases, with 14 bases left in between. As DNA, the CDR3 is TGTGCCAGCAGCGGCGGGACTTTCTGCACTGAAGCTTTCTTT. Translating it yields CASSGGTFCTEAFF.

This clonotype was seen a few times. The gene calls are TRBV6-5 and TRBJ1-1; D is uncertain. V lost 6 bases and J 4 bases, leaving 12 bases between the germline ends. This CDR3 comprises 13 residues. Germline CDR1 reads MNHEY; CDR2 reads SVGAGI. The CDR3 nucleotides are TGTGCCAGCAGGATGAGACGGTCCACTGAAGCTTTCTTT. Protein sequence: CASRMRRSTEAFF.